This TCR beta chain was identified in a study of shared clonotypes between healthy human individuals. Donors were healthy HIV-negative adults without recently reported acute infections or vaccinations. Germline V gene sequence: CDR1 SGHRS, CDR2 YFSETQ. The junction had 11 bases not matched to a gene; V was cut back by 3 bases and J by 8 bases. The CDR3 runs to 15 residues. This was a deep-level run. Method: immunoSEQ multiplex PCR; TCRdb's copy keeps in-frame clones and lacks some. The data show about 490,000 clones, over 60% seen once. This chain connects TRBV5-1 to TRBJ1-5, with 7 positions matching TRBD1. This clonotype was obtained from a woman between 40 and 55 years old in good health. Some clones in this sample may be carry-over from other donors' samples. Sequences were obtained from PBMCs. The CDR3: CASSSIPGTVEPQHF. CDR3 bases: TGCGCCAGCAGCTCCATTCCCGGGACAGTGGAGCCCCAGCATTTT.